This TCR beta chain was sequenced for a study of T cells in localized non-small cell lung cancer. Overall study findings and caveats: The appearance of a median 57 of the top 100 tumor clones was seen in adjacent lung.

This clone was seen just once. Its matching antigen is unknown. Sequenced by immunoSEQ multiplex PCR; TCRdb stores in-frame clones only, minus some. The data contain 11,000 or so clones, 70% to 90% of them seen just once; the ten biggest clones take up over 6.5%. V lost 5 bases to trimming and J lost 8 bases; unmatched junction nucleotides: 14. The germline CDR1 and CDR2 sequences are SEHNR and FQNEAQ (reference sequence). The CDR3 contains 17 residues. The sample here was peripheral blood, taken before any cancer treatment. The TCR originated in a male donor at least 60 years old with stage III lung adenocarcinoma. The chain has TRBV7-9 and TRBJ2-1; TRBD2 matches at 11 bases. The DNA for the CDR3 is TGTGCCAGCAGCATACTAGCGGGAGAGGCAACAAAGGATGAGCAGTTCTTC. Protein sequence: CASSILAGEATKDEQFF.